A selection of T cell receptor beta chains follows, all from one sample in a study of T cells in narcolepsy. Sequencing was performed with immunoSEQ multiplex PCR; in TCRdb, only in-frame clones are kept and a portion is missing. The sample consists of 20,000 to 30,000 clones, less than 70% of them appearing once. Sequenced material: memory (CD45RA-) CD4+ T cells from blood. The origin of the receptors is a human donor in good health. CDR3s include the opening cysteine and the closing phenylalanine or tryptophan. Fields, in order: D gene, J gene, clone size, V gene, CDR3 DNA, CDR3 protein. D genes are given only for firm matches. Not every row has a clone size; where given, it reads once, few, many or a size class.

d_gene: .
j_gene: TRBJ2-7
abundance: .
v_gene: TRBV9
CDR3nt: TGTGCCAGCAGCCCGTACGAGGGACTCCCACTCTACGAGCAGTACTTC
CDR3aa: CASSPYEGLPLYEQYF

d_gene: TRBD2
j_gene: TRBJ2-1
abundance: few
v_gene: TRBV19
CDR3nt: TGTGCCAGTAGGGGACTAGTCAATGAGCAGTTCTTC
CDR3aa: CASRGLVNEQFF

d_gene: .
j_gene: TRBJ1-2
abundance: .
v_gene: TRBV19
CDR3nt: TGTGCCAGTAAATTCGGGGTTGGACATGGCTACACCTTC
CDR3aa: CASKFGVGHGYTF

d_gene: .
j_gene: TRBJ2-1
abundance: .
v_gene: TRBV29-1
CDR3nt: TGCAGCGCCCAGCAGCACAATGAGCAGTTCTTC
CDR3aa: CSAQQHNEQFF

d_gene: .
j_gene: TRBJ1-6
abundance: .
v_gene: TRBV7-9
CDR3nt: TGTGCCAGCAGCACAGACGGATTCTGGTCACCCCTCCACTTT
CDR3aa: CASSTDGFWSPLHF

d_gene: .
j_gene: TRBJ2-1
abundance: .
v_gene: TRBV9
CDR3nt: TGTGCCAGCAGCCCCTCGTTGGGGCATCCCCTCTTCTTC
CDR3aa: CASSPSLGHPLFF

d_gene: .
j_gene: TRBJ2-5
abundance: few
v_gene: TRBV2
CDR3nt: TGTGCCAGCAGGGAACTCCAATCGGGCCGGTACGAGACCCAGTACTTC
CDR3aa: CASRELQSGRYETQYF

d_gene: TRBD1
j_gene: TRBJ2-5
abundance: .
v_gene: TRBV5-6
CDR3nt: TGTGCCAGCAGCCCACAGGGGATATACCAAGAGACCCAGTACTTC
CDR3aa: CASSPQGIYQETQYF

d_gene: .
j_gene: TRBJ1-3
abundance: .
v_gene: TRBV7-9
CDR3nt: TGTGCCAGCAGCTTAGCGGGACGGACCTCAAACACCATATATTTT
CDR3aa: CASSLAGRTSNTIYF

d_gene: .
j_gene: TRBJ2-3
abundance: .
v_gene: TRBV11-3
CDR3nt: TGTGCCAGCAGCTTAAACCAGCGGGATACGCAGTATTTT
CDR3aa: CASSLNQRDTQYF

d_gene: .
j_gene: TRBJ1-3
abundance: .
v_gene: TRBV7-8
CDR3nt: TGTGCCAGCAGCCGCATCCTACAGGGTTCTGGAAACACCATATATTTT
CDR3aa: CASSRILQGSGNTIYF

d_gene: TRBD1
j_gene: TRBJ2-3
abundance: .
v_gene: TRBV29-1
CDR3nt: TGCAGCGTTGTGACAGGGGCCGATACGCAGTATTTT
CDR3aa: CSVVTGADTQYF

d_gene: .
j_gene: TRBJ1-2
abundance: few
v_gene: TRBV5-1
CDR3nt: TGCGCCAGCAGCTTGGTAGGCCGCCAGGGCGAGGGCTACACCTTC
CDR3aa: CASSLVGRQGEGYTF

d_gene: TRBD2
j_gene: TRBJ2-3
abundance: .
v_gene: TRBV9
CDR3nt: TGTGCCAGCAGCGAGGGACTAGCGCTCACAGATACGCAGTATTTT
CDR3aa: CASSEGLALTDTQYF

d_gene: .
j_gene: TRBJ1-6
abundance: .
v_gene: TRBV5-8
CDR3nt: TGTGCCAGCAGCTTTATAAGGGGTTCTAATTCACCCCTCCACTTT
CDR3aa: CASSFIRGSNSPLHF

d_gene: .
j_gene: TRBJ1-1
abundance: .
v_gene: TRBV27
CDR3nt: TGTGCCAGCAGTCCCTCAGGGAGGGATAGGGAAGCTTTCTTT
CDR3aa: CASSPSGRDREAFF

d_gene: .
j_gene: TRBJ2-7
abundance: .
v_gene: TRBV5-1
CDR3nt: TGCGCCAGCAGCGTTTCTTGGAACGAGCAGTACTTC
CDR3aa: CASSVSWNEQYF

d_gene: TRBD1
j_gene: TRBJ1-2
abundance: .
v_gene: TRBV7-9
CDR3nt: TGTGCCAGCAGCTTTTTGGGGACAGGGACGCGAGGCTACACCTTC
CDR3aa: CASSFLGTGTRGYTF

d_gene: TRBD2
j_gene: TRBJ2-3
abundance: .
v_gene: TRBV5-4
CDR3nt: TGTGCCAGCAGCCCCCAGCGGGGAGGTGGCACAGATACGCAGTATTTT
CDR3aa: CASSPQRGGGTDTQYF

d_gene: .
j_gene: TRBJ2-1
abundance: few
v_gene: TRBV11-2
CDR3nt: TGTGCCAGCAGCTTAGGAATGTGGGGCGGGGCCTCGGGAAATGAGCAGTTCTTC
CDR3aa: CASSLGMWGGASGNEQFF

d_gene: .
j_gene: TRBJ1-5
abundance: .
v_gene: TRBV4-1
CDR3nt: TGCGCCAGCAGTCTCCCCAATCAGCCCCAGCATTTT
CDR3aa: CASSLPNQPQHF

d_gene: TRBD1
j_gene: TRBJ1-2
abundance: .
v_gene: TRBV5-1
CDR3nt: TGCGCCAGCACGGACAGGCTAAAGGGCTATGGCTACACCTTC
CDR3aa: CASTDRLKGYGYTF

d_gene: .
j_gene: TRBJ1-3
abundance: .
v_gene: TRBV29-1
CDR3nt: TGCAGCGTTGAACAGGGAGCCATATATTTT
CDR3aa: CSVEQGAIYF